One sample yielded the 27 T cell receptor beta chains listed below, sequenced in a study of blood T cell repertoires in COVID-19. TCRdb keeps only in-frame clones here, not all; method: immunoSEQ multiplex PCR. The table includes 65,000 to 70,000 clones, 70% to 90% detected once. Sequenced input: peripheral blood. These receptors were taken from a man aged 50-60 years with acute or convalescent COVID-19.

The chain couples TRBV4-2 to TRBJ1-2; D not resolved. Trimming stripped 4 bases from V and 2 bases from J, with 14 bases between. The CDR3 extends over 15 amino acids. Germline lookup yields CDR1 LGHNA and CDR2 YNFKEQ. CDR3 region: CASSLYLGVNYGYTF. CDR3 nucleotides: TGTGCCAGCAGCCTCTATTTAGGAGTAAACTATGGCTACACCTTC.

V usage is TRBV14 and J usage is TRBJ2-2; D is uncertain. Germline assignment: CDR1 SGHDN and CDR2 FVKESK. Trimming stripped 1 base from V and 6 bases from J, with 12 bases between. This CDR3 comprises 15 residues. CDR3 bases: TGTGCCAGCAGCCAAGCCTTGGCAGGCGCCGGGGAGCTGTTTTTT. Its translation: CASSQALAGAGELFF.

This chain's CDR3 is CASSIHRAGTGELFF. The CDR3 nucleotides read TGTGCCAGTAGTATCCACAGGGCGGGCACCGGGGAGCTGTTTTTT. The chain is built from TRBV19 and TRBJ2-2; TRBD1 is a possible D gene (6 bases). This CDR3 is built from 15 residues. Per germline, CDR1 LNHDA and CDR2 SQIVND (reference sequence). V lost 3 bases to trimming and J lost 4 bases, with 12 bases between them. Complete variable domain (other parts from reference TRBV19 and TRBJ2-2): DGGITQSPKYLFRKEGQNVTLSCEQNLNHDAMYWYRQDPGQGLRLIYYSQIVNDFQKGDIAEGYSVSREKKESFPLTVTSAQKNPTAFYLCASSIHRAGTGELFFGEGSRLTVL.

This chain connects TRBV2 to TRBJ2-2; perhaps TRBD1 as D (7 bases). The CDR3 extends over 14 amino acids. V dropped 6 bases and J dropped 3 bases, with 11 bases sitting between them. Germline CDR1 SNHLY, CDR2 FYNNEI. The CDR3 sequence: CASRAGQHTGELFF. The CDR3 bases are TGTGCCAGCAGGGCGGGACAGCACACCGGGGAGCTGTTTTTT.

The sample holds a few counts of this clone. The rearrangement uses TRBV9 and TRBJ2-7; 7 bases match TRBD2. Germline assignment: CDR1 SGDLS and CDR2 YYNGEE. Unmatched junction bases numbered 13, after V lost 4 bases and J lost 3 bases. CDR3 length: 16 residues. CDR3: CASSPDGGGVGYEQYF. The CDR3 bases are TGTGCCAGCAGCCCCGATGGTGGGGGGGTAGGCTACGAGCAGTACTTC.

The V and J genes are TRBV5-1 and TRBJ2-7; TRBD1 aligns across 11 bases. The germline V gene encodes CDR1 SGHRS and CDR2 YFSETQ. V shed 0 bases, J shed 3 bases, and the junction held 2 bases outside the gene matches. The length of the CDR3 is 15 residues. The CDR3, as DNA: TGCGCCAGCAGCTTGGGGACAGGGGGCTTCTACGAGCAGTACTTC. It yields the protein CASSLGTGGFYEQYF.

CDR3 nucleotides: TGTGCCAGTAGTGATAGCAATGAGCAGTTCTTC. The encoded protein is CASSDSNEQFF. The J gene is TRBJ2-1, the V gene TRBV19; D remains unclear. This CDR3 comprises 11 residues. Trimming removed 5 bases from V and 6 bases from J, with 5 bases in between. Per germline, CDR1 LNHDA and CDR2 SQIVND (reference sequence).

A few counts support this clone. The genes are TRBV15 and TRBJ1-4; 10 bases are a match to TRBD1. The CDR3 spans 16 residues. V lost 1 base, J lost 8 bases, and 7 bases stayed unmatched. CDR1 and CDR2 from the germline V gene are LNHNV and YYDKDF (reference sequence). The CDR3 DNA is TGTGCCACCAGCAGAGGAACCGGGACAGGGGACGAAAAACTGTTTTTT. This sequence encodes CATSRGTGTGDEKLFF.

The rearrangement joins TRBV5-5 to TRBJ1-2; maybe TRBD1 (5 bases). This CDR3 contains 15 residues. V gave up 0 bases and J gave up 5 bases, with 14 bases separating them. CDR1 and CDR2 (germline): SGHKS, YYEKEE (reference sequence). CDR3 sequence (DNA): TGTGCCAGCAGCTTGGTAGGGCAGGGCCGATATGGCTACACCTTC. Its translation is CASSLVGQGRYGYTF.

The chain carries TRBV11-3 and TRBJ2-7; 9 bases are shared with TRBD2. V trimming: 5 bases; J trimming: 6 bases; junction bases outside the gene matches: 11. CDR1 is SGHNT, CDR2 YENEEA, per germline. The CDR3 has 15 amino acids. CDR3 residues: CASSPRTSEAREQYF. The CDR3 nucleotides read TGTGCCAGCAGCCCTCGGACTAGCGAGGCGCGCGAGCAGTACTTC.

This clone has at least ten counts. The CDR3 bases are TGCGCCAGCAGCCTCCGGGGCGGGAGTAGATCCTACGAGCAGTACTTC. It yields the protein CASSLRGGSRSYEQYF. The V and J genes are TRBV5-1 and TRBJ2-7; 7 bases agree with TRBD2. The CDR3 has 16 residues. Per germline, CDR1 SGHRS and CDR2 YFSETQ. The trim removed 4 bases at V and 1 base at J, leaving 11 bases unmatched.

The chain combines TRBV27 with TRBJ1-3, with 9 positions matching TRBD1. The CDR3 covers 16 residues. J gave up 4 bases and V 5 bases, and 9 bases lay outside the gene matches. Looked up from germline, CDR1 is MNHEY and CDR2 is SMNVEV (reference sequence). CDR3 DNA sequence: TGTGCCAGCAGTCCGCTGACAGGGGGGCTCGGAAACACCATATATTTT. Protein: CASSPLTGGLGNTIYF.

CDR3 loop: CASSDDRSYEQYF. The CDR3 nucleotides are TGTGCCAGCAGCGATGACAGGAGCTACGAGCAGTACTTC. The chain uses TRBV9 and TRBJ2-7, with D perhaps matching TRBD1 (6 bases). CDR1 and CDR2 from the germline V gene are SGDLS and YYNGEE. Trimming removed 3 bases from V and 3 bases from J, with 10 bases in between. This CDR3 is 13 amino acids long.

V gene TRBV7-3 combines with J gene TRBJ2-7, with D unclear. From germline, CDR1 is SGHTA and CDR2 FQGTGA. V lost 2 bases and J lost 6, with 32 bases in between. There are 20 residues in the CDR3. The CDR3: CASSLGTGIEELEYLCEQYF. Here the CDR3 DNA reads TGTGCCAGCAGCTTAGGCACGGGTATCGAGGAGCTCGAGTACCTTTGCGAGCAGTACTTC. The full variable domain, completed using reference TRBV7-3 and TRBJ2-7, is GAGVSQTPSNKVTEKGKYVELRCDPISGHTALYWYRQSLGQGPEFLIYFQGTGAADDSGLPNDRFFAVRPEGSVSTLKIQRTERGDSAVYLCASSLGTGIEELEYLCEQYFGPGTRLTVT.

The chain recombines TRBV7-9 with TRBJ2-2, with 7 bases that match TRBD2. This CDR3 has 15 residues. The trim removed 5 bases at V and 0 bases at J, leaving 3 bases unmatched. The V gene's germline CDR1 is SEHNR and CDR2 FQNEAQ (reference sequence). CDR3 sequence (DNA): TGTGCCAGCAGCCAGGGACTACCGAACACCGGGGAGCTGTTTTTT. This encodes CASSQGLPNTGELFF. Supplemented by reference TRBV7-9 and TRBJ2-2, the full variable domain reads DTGVSQNPRHKITKRGQNVTFRCDPISEHNRLYWYRQTLGQGPEFLTYFQNEAQLEKSRLLSDRFSAERPKGSFSTLEIQRTEQGDSAMYLCASSQGLPNTGELFFGEGSRLTVL.

The chain combines TRBV2 with TRBJ1-1; D possibly corresponds to TRBD1 (6 bases). V gave up 7 bases and J gave up 4 bases, with 13 bases separating them. The length of the CDR3 is 13 residues. The V gene's germline CDR1 is SNHLY and CDR2 FYNNEI. The CDR3: CASNRQVGTEAFF. Here the CDR3 DNA reads TGTGCCAGCAATCGACAGGTCGGCACTGAAGCTTTCTTT. The full variable domain, in which reference TRBV2 and TRBJ1-1 provide the parts outside the CDR3, is EPEVTQTPSHQVTQMGQEVILRCVPISNHLYFYWYRQILGQKVEFLVSFYNNEISEKSEIFDDQFSVERPDGSNFTLKIRSTKLEDSAMYFCASNRQVGTEAFFGQGTRLTVV.

The J gene is TRBJ2-7, the V gene TRBV19, with TRBD2 as a possible D gene (7 bases). The CDR3 is made up of 13 amino acids. CDR1 LNHDA and CDR2 SQIVND come from the germline V gene (reference sequence). The V end was cut by 3 bases, the J end by 6 bases, with 12 bases between. CDR3 amino acids: CASSIQGRVEQYF. Here the CDR3 DNA reads TGTGCCAGTAGTATTCAGGGGAGGGTCGAGCAGTACTTC.

Only one count was recorded for this clone. The V gene is TRBV14, the J gene TRBJ1-2; D is unclear. Trimming pared 5 bases from V and 4 bases from J, leaving 14 bases between. Germline loops: CDR1 SGHDN, CDR2 FVKESK. The CDR3 has 14 residues. The CDR3 sequence is CASSYLPEAYGYTF. The CDR3 coding sequence is TGTGCCAGCAGCTACCTACCCGAGGCCTATGGCTACACCTTC. The whole variable domain, filled in from reference TRBV14 and TRBJ1-2, reads EAGVTQFPSHSVIEKGQTVTLRCDPISGHDNLYWYRRVMGKEIKFLLHFVKESKQDESGMPNNRFLAERTGGTYSTLKVQPAELEDSGVYFCASSYLPEAYGYTFGSGTRLTVV.

The chain uses TRBV29-1 and TRBJ1-1; 7 bases are shared with TRBD1. The CDR3 runs to 15 residues. Germline loops: CDR1 SQVTM, CDR2 ANQGSEA. J gave up 0 bases and V 1 base, and 5 bases lay outside the gene matches. The CDR3 bases are TGCAGCGTTGAAGCGACAGGGACCCTGAACACTGAAGCTTTCTTT. This translates into CSVEATGTLNTEAFF.

As for this clone: Additional DNA sequences in this sample encode the identical CDR3. The V call is TRBV7-9, the J call TRBJ2-7; 7 bases are shared with TRBD1. Germline CDR1 SEHNR, CDR2 FQNEAQ (reference sequence). This CDR3 has 14 amino acids. V trimming: 5 bases; J trimming: 0 bases; junction bases outside the gene matches: 4. The DNA of the CDR3 is TGTGCCAGCAGCCGGACAGGAAGCTCCTACGAGCAGTACTTC. Its protein product is CASSRTGSSYEQYF.

The rearrangement links TRBV19 to TRBJ2-7, with D tentatively TRBD1 (6 bases). The CDR3 is 14 residues long. In germline, CDR1 is LNHDA, CDR2 SQIVND (reference sequence). V gave up 4 bases and J gave up 2 bases, with 12 bases separating them. The CDR3 bases are TGTGCCAGTAGTACCGGACAGAGGGCCTACGAGCAGTACTTC. Protein: CASSTGQRAYEQYF.

The chain joins TRBV3-1 (or the pseudogene TRBV3-2) to TRBJ1-5, with 9 bases that match TRBD1. Germline V CDR1 and CDR2: LGHDT, YNNKEL (reference sequence). The CDR3 consists of 16 residues. J lost 7 bases, V lost 5 bases, and 12 bases had no gene match. The CDR3 DNA follows: TGTGCCAGCAGCAATATGGGACAGGGCGCGCGACAGCCCCAGCATTTT. Protein: CASSNMGQGARQPQHF.

A word on this clone: Mismatch with germline at one junction end may stem from a read error. This chain links TRBV7-7 with TRBJ2-2; D ambiguous. Germline assignment: CDR1 SSHAT and CDR2 FNYEAQ (reference sequence). The CDR3 has 14 amino acids. The CDR3 spells CASSFRQNTGELFF. The CDR3 DNA sequence: TGTGCTAGCAGCTTCAGGCAGAACACCGGGGAGCTGTTTTTT.

The chain is built from TRBV7-9 and TRBJ2-7, with a possible D match to TRBD2 (5 bases). Trimming removed 5 bases from V and 1 base from J, with 12 bases in between. The CDR3 sequence is 14 residues long. Germline V gene lookup returns CDR1 SEHNR and CDR2 FQNEAQ (reference sequence). The CDR3 coding sequence is TGTGCCAGCAGCAGTCAAGAGGGTTCCTACGAGCAGTACTTC. This gives the protein CASSSQEGSYEQYF. Full variable domain (remainder filled in from reference TRBV7-9 and TRBJ2-7): DTGVSQNPRHKITKRGQNVTFRCDPISEHNRLYWYRQTLGQGPEFLTYFQNEAQLEKSRLLSDRFSAERPKGSFSTLEIQRTEQGDSAMYLCASSSQEGSYEQYFGPGTRLTVT.

The genes are TRBV7-9 and TRBJ2-5; TRBD2 might be the D (6 bases). V lost 5 bases and J lost 1, with 17 bases in between. CDR1 and CDR2 (germline): SEHNR, FQNEAQ (reference sequence). The CDR3 loop spans 16 amino acids. CDR3 nucleotides: TGTGCCAGCAGCGAATTGGACGGGGGAAGCCAAGAGACCCAGTACTTC. Its protein is CASSELDGGSQETQYF.

The chain combines TRBV5-1 with TRBJ2-3; no firm D call. Germline CDR1 reads SGHRS; CDR2 reads YFSETQ. This CDR3 spans 14 amino acids. V lost 0 bases and J 6 bases, leaving 11 bases between the germline ends. The CDR3 protein is CASSLEVPGDTQYF. For the CDR3, the DNA is TGCGCCAGCAGCTTGGAGGTACCCGGGGATACGCAGTATTTT.

This chain joins TRBV9 and TRBJ2-7, with 10 nucleotides matching TRBD2. CDR3 length equals 14 residues. Looked up from germline, CDR1 is SGDLS and CDR2 is YYNGEE. The ends lost 4 bases at V and 3 bases at J; junction bases unmatched: 4. CDR3 amino acids: CASSFGTSDYEQYF. CDR3 nucleotides: TGTGCCAGCAGCTTTGGGACTAGCGACTACGAGCAGTACTTC.